A single sample gave rise to the 18 T cell receptor beta chains below, sequenced in a study of identical twins. TCRdb reprocessed the 5' RACE reads with MiXCR, giving one entry per CDR3 protein. The table lists 750,000 to 950,000 distinct CDR3 sequences, roughly an eighth of them singletons, with 1.5% to 2% in the top ten. The sample was also reused in another study, on yellow fever vaccine responses in identical twins.

Sample: PBMCs. These receptors all come from a woman between 18 and 29 years old in good health.

The chain recombines TRBV4-2 with TRBJ2-1, with a tentative D call TRBD2 (6 bases). The CDR3 is made up of 16 amino acids. The V and J ends lost 0 bases and 2 bases respectively, with 11 bases between them. Germline loops: CDR1 LGHNA, CDR2 YNFKEQ. CDR3 coding DNA: TGTGCCAGCAGCCAAGATCTAGCGACGACCTACAATGAGCAGTTCTTC. Amino acids: CASSQDLATTYNEQFF.

This clonotype was counted at least ten times. The genes are TRBV4-1 and TRBJ2-4; TRBD2 aligns across 10 bases. This CDR3 contains 17 residues. After removal of 0 bases from V and 4 bases from J, the junction contained 6 bases not matched to a gene. Germline assignment: CDR1 MGHRA and CDR2 YSYEKL. The CDR3 nucleotides are TGCGCCAGCAGCCAAGATCGGCTAGCGGGGGCGAAAAACATTCAGTACTTC. Its protein is CASSQDRLAGAKNIQYF.

The table lists this clonotype with a few counts. Mismatch with germline at one junction end may stem from a read error. V usage is TRBV10-3 and J usage is TRBJ2-1, with D perhaps matching TRBD2 (6 bases). Germline lookup yields CDR1 ENHRY and CDR2 SYGVKD. The CDR3 consists of 18 residues. The CDR3 DNA follows: TGTGCCAGCAGTGAGTCCCCCCCCCTAGCGTTCTCCTACAATGAGCAGTTCTTC. The encoded protein is CASSESPPLAFSYNEQFF.

This clonotype was seen more than once but under ten times. The chain links TRBV19 to TRBJ2-7; either TRBD1 or TRBD2 may supply D (5 bases each). Germline V gene data show CDR1 as LNHDA and CDR2 as SQIVND (reference sequence). The CDR3 length is 14 residues. Deletions cut 3 bases from V and 4 bases from J, with 13 bases between. The CDR3 sequence is CASSIGTAGYEQYF. The CDR3 DNA sequence: TGTGCCAGTAGTATCGGGACCGCCGGGTACGAGCAGTACTTC.

V and J are TRBV7-2 and TRBJ2-1; TRBD2 matches at 12 bases. The CDR3 loop spans 17 amino acids. V lost 5 bases, J lost 7 bases, and 12 bases stayed unmatched. Germline V gene sequence: CDR1 SGHTA, CDR2 FQGNSA. CDR3 sequence (DNA): TGTGCCAGCAGCCCTACACCGACTAGCGGGAGAAGGAATGAGCAGTTCTTC. Translating it yields CASSPTPTSGRRNEQFF. The whole variable domain, filled in from reference TRBV7-2 and TRBJ2-1, reads GAGVSQSPSNKVTEKGKDVELRCDPISGHTALYWYRQSLGQGLEFLIYFQGNSAPDKSGLPSDRFSAERTGGSVSTLTIQRTQQEDSAVYLCASSPTPTSGRRNEQFFGPGTRLTVL.

This rearrangement joins TRBV28 to TRBJ1-6; 8 bases map to TRBD1. After removal of 4 bases from V and 7 bases from J, the junction contained 12 bases not matched to a gene. Per germline, CDR1 MDHEN and CDR2 SYDVKM. The CDR3 is made up of 17 amino acids. This chain's CDR3 is CASSSPSTGVGNSPLHF. The CDR3 DNA reads TGTGCCAGCAGTTCCCCCTCGACAGGGGTCGGGAATTCACCCCTCCACTTT.

This clonotype was counted only a few times. CDR3 loop: CASSQETGGGETQYF. CDR3 nucleotide sequence: TGCGCCAGCAGCCAGGAGACAGGGGGCGGTGAGACCCAGTACTTC. This chain joins TRBV4-1 and TRBJ2-5; TRBD1 agrees at 10 bases. V trimming: 3 bases; J trimming: 5 bases; junction bases outside the gene matches: 6. Per the germline V gene, CDR1 is MGHRA and CDR2 is YSYEKL. This CDR3 has 15 amino acids.

In this sample, this clonotype turned up a few times. Here the CDR3 reads CASSLGTGVSYEQYF. CDR3 bases: TGTGCCAGCAGCTTAGGGACAGGGGTTTCCTACGAGCAGTACTTC. The genes are TRBV7-6 and TRBJ2-7; TRBD1 aligns across 9 bases. V lost 1 base to trimming and J lost 1 base; unmatched junction nucleotides: 2. Germline values: CDR1 SGHVS, CDR2 FNYEAQ. The CDR3 contains 15 residues.

The V gene is TRBV27, the J gene TRBJ2-3; D unresolved. V was shortened by 6 bases and J by 4 bases, with 14 bases between the two germline ends. Germline V gives CDR1 MNHEY, CDR2 SMNVEV (reference sequence). The CDR3 is 14 amino acids. CDR3 bases: TGTGCCAGCAGACCTTCGCAGCGCCCAGATACGCAGTATTTT. Translated: CASRPSQRPDTQYF.

This clonotype was detected many times. V usage is TRBV11-2 and J usage is TRBJ2-3, with no clear D. The CDR3 totals 13 residues. Per the germline V gene, CDR1 is SGHAT and CDR2 is FQNNGV. The V end was cut by 4 bases, the J end by 2 bases, with 7 bases between. The CDR3 here is CASSSIYTDTQYF. CDR3 bases: TGTGCCAGCAGCTCGATATACACAGATACGCAGTATTTT.

The chain is built from TRBV29-1 and TRBJ1-4; no clear D. CDR3 length equals 12 residues. From germline, CDR1 is SQVTM and CDR2 ANQGSEA. The DNA for the CDR3 is TGCAGTGCCTGGGCAGCTAATGAAAAACTGTTTTTT. Encoded protein: CSAWAANEKLFF.

This rearrangement joins TRBV6-5 to TRBJ1-4, with D perhaps matching TRBD1 (5 bases). Looked up from germline, CDR1 is MNHEY and CDR2 is SVGAGI. V was clipped by 4 bases and J by 3 bases, with 12 bases between them. The CDR3 extends over 15 amino acids. The CDR3 region is CASSSRVVPNEKLFF. The DNA of the CDR3 is TGTGCCAGCAGTTCCAGGGTGGTACCTAATGAAAAACTGTTTTTT.

The chain combines TRBV12-3 or TRBV12-4 with TRBJ2-1; D unclear. The CDR3 has 14 amino acids. The ends were cut back, 2 bases at V and 6 bases at J, with 11 bases in the middle. The CDR3 region has the DNA TGTGCCAGCAGTTTAAGGCTAGTTGGCAATGAGCAGTTCTTC. Amino acid sequence: CASSLRLVGNEQFF.

This clonotype has ten or more counts. The chain couples TRBV20-1 to TRBJ2-3; D gene ambiguous. In germline, CDR1 is DFQATT, CDR2 SNEGSKA (reference sequence). The CDR3 runs 15 residues. Trimming removed 3 bases at V and 5 bases at J, with 18 bases between. The CDR3 region has the DNA TGCAGTGCTAGCATTCCGGCACACTCTAGAGATACGCAGTATTTT. Translation gives CSASIPAHSRDTQYF.

The chain links TRBV6-6 to TRBJ1-2; D remains ambiguous. The CDR3 totals 12 residues. Per the germline V gene, CDR1 is MNHNY and CDR2 is SVGAGI (reference sequence). V dropped 6 bases and J dropped 1 base, with 6 bases sitting between them. CDR3 loop: CASRDGNYGYTF. CDR3 coding DNA: TGTGCCAGCAGGGACGGTAACTATGGCTACACCTTC.

This clonotype was recorded at least ten times. The chain links TRBV5-1 to TRBJ2-5; no firm D call. The V end lost 0 bases, the J end lost 7 bases, and 10 bases lay between the germline ends. From germline, CDR1 is SGHRS and CDR2 YFSETQ. This CDR3 spans 13 amino acids. CDR3 sequence reads: CASSLEVGGTQYF. The CDR3 nucleotides read TGCGCCAGCAGCTTGGAGGTGGGCGGGACCCAGTACTTC.

The chain carries TRBV6-1 and TRBJ1-3; D is possibly TRBD1 (5 bases). CDR1 and CDR2 from the germline V gene are MNHNS and SASEGT. V lost 6 bases to trimming and J lost 3 bases, with 21 bases between them. CDR3 size: 17 residues. Here the CDR3 reads CASRRASDGDVGNTIYF. The DNA for the CDR3 is TGTGCCAGCAGACGGGCTTCTGACGGGGACGTTGGAAACACCATATATTTT.

This clonotype appeared many times. CDR3 DNA sequence: TGTGCCAGCAGGTCAGGGGCTGCAACCCAGCCCCAGCATTTT. It encodes CASRSGAATQPQHF. The V and J genes are TRBV2 and TRBJ1-5; D is perhaps TRBD1 (6 bases). The germline V gene encodes CDR1 SNHLY and CDR2 FYNNEI. The CDR3 spans 14 residues. Trimming left V 6 bases short and J 7 bases short, with 16 bases between.